The clone carrying this TCR beta chain has more than one count but fewer than ten. Its matching antigen is unknown. TCR libraries were built in bulk with a published protocol and specific TCR primers. Each CDR3 protein is one row after TCRdb ran MiXCR on the PCR reads. The sample gives approximately 500,000 distinct CDR3 sequences, approximately 25% of which show up once; 0.7% to 0.9% is in the top ten. Sorted naive CD8 T cells were those defined as CD8+CD4-CCR7+CD45RA+. The data are from a study of molecular identifiers for immune sequencing clone quantification. The study, taken as a whole, reports: Under 1% of molecules in naive cells, but over 97% of effector molecules, belonged to clones above 20 RNA copies.

V was clipped by 4 bases and J by 0 bases, with 10 bases between them. The length of the CDR3 is 15 residues. From germline, CDR1 is LGHNA and CDR2 YSLEER. The TCR was taken from a human donor in good health. Some libraries in this study had Jurkat cell RNA spiked in. Sequencing was done on a sample of naive CD8+ T cells from blood, with Jurkat cell RNA spiked in. Subset denoted: FACS-sorted CD8+CD4-CCR7+CD45RA+ naive T cells. This rearrangement joins TRBV4-3 to TRBJ2-1, with no clear D. The CDR3 DNA is TGCGCCAGCAGCCCCACGTGGGACTCCTACAATGAGCAGTTCTTC. Residues: CASSPTWDSYNEQFF.